This T cell receptor (beta chain) was profiled in a study of T cells in localized non-small cell lung cancer. Looked up from germline, CDR1 is SGHRS and CDR2 is YFSETQ. With 2 bases removed from V and 8 bases from J, the gap between germline ends came to 19 bases. The CDR3 covers 16 residues. Sequencing was performed with immunoSEQ multiplex PCR; in TCRdb, only in-frame clones are kept and a portion is missing. The sample carries about 53,000 clones, approximately 80% recorded once. The TCR comes from a man between 40 and 69 years old with stage III lung adenocarcinoma. This chain links TRBV5-1 with TRBJ1-4; the D gene is possibly TRBD1 (5 bases). The sequenced sample was peripheral blood mononuclear cells, obtained before any cancer treatment. CDR3 in DNA: TGCGCCAGCAGCTTAGGACGGGACCCCAGTAGGGAAAAACTGTTTTTT. Protein sequence: CASSLGRDPSREKLFF.